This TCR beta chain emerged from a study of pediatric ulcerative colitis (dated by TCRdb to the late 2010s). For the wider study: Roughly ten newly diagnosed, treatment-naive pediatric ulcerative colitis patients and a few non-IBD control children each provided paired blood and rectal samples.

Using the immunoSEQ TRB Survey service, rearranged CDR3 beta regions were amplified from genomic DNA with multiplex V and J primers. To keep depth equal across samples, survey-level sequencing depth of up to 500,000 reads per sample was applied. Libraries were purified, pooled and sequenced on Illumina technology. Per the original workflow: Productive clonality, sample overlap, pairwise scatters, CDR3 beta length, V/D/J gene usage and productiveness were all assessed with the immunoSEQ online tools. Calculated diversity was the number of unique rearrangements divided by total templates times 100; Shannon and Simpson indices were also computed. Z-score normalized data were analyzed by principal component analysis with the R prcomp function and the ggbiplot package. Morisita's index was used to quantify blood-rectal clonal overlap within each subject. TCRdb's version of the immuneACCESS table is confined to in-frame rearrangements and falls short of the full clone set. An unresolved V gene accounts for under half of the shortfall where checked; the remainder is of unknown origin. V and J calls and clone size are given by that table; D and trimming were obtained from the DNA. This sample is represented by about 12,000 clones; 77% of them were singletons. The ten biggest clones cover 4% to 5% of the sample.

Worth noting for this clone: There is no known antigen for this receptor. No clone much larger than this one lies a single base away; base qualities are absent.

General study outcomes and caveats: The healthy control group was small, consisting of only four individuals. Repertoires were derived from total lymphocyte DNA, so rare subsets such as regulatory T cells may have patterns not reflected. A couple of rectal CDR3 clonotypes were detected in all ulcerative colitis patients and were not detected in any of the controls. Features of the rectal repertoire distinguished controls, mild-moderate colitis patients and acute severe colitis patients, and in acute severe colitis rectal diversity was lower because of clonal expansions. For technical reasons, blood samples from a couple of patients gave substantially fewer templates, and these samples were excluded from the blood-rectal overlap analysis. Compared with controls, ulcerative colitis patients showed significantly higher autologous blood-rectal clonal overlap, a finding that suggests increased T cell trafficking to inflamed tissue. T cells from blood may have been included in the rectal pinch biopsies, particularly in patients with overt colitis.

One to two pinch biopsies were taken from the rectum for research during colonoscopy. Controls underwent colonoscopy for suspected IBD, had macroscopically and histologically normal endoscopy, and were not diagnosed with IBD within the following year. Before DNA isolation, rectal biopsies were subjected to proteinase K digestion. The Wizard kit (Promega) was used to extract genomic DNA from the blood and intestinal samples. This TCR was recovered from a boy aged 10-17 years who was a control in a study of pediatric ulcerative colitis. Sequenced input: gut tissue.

The base sequence is TGTGCCAGCAGCAAACGAGGGCGGGAGCCAGATACGCAGTATTTT. Its translation reads: CASSKRGREPDTQYF. Recombination connected TRBV21-1 to TRBJ2-3; the table's D call, TRBD2, has no DNA check behind it. TRBV21-1 is a documented pseudogene. CDR3 length: 15 amino acids, cysteine to phenylalanine. CDR3 DNA only is kept here, 45 bases in frame from base 1.